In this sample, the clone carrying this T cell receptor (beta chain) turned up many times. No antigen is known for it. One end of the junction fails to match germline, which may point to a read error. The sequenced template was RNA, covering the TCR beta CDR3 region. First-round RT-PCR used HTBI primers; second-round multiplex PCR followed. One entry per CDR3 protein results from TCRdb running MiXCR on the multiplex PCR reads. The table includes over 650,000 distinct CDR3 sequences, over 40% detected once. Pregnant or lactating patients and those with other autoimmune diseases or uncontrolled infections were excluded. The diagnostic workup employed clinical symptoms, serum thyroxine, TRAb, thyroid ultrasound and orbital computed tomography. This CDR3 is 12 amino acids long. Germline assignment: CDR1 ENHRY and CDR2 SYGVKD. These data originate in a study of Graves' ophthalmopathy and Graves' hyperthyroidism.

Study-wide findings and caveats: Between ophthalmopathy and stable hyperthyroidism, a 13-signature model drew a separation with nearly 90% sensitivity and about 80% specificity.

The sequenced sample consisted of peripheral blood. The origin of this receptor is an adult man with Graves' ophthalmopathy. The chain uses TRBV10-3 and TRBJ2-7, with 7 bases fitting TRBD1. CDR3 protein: CATYRDRPPITF. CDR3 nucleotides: TGTGCCACTTACCGGGACAGACCTCCGATTACCTTC.